Listed below are T cell receptor beta chains from one sample, sequenced in a study of shared clonotypes between healthy human individuals. Profiled with immunoSEQ multiplex PCR; TCRdb holds only in-frame clones, not every one. This table has millions of clones, more than 80% appearing once. The source material was naive CD4+ T cells from PBMCs. The source is a man younger than 35 in good health. Some clones in this sample may be carry-over from other donors' samples. CDR3s include the opening cysteine and the closing phenylalanine or tryptophan. The D gene is left open where the match is weak. Part of the rows lack a size; the others show once, few, many or a class for expanded clones.

clone_size j_call d_call v_call cdr3_aa cdr3_nt
NA TRBJ2-7 TRBD2 TRBV5-4 CASSLGAGVPNEQYF TGTGCCAGCAGCTTGGGAGCGGGAGTACCCAACGAGCAGTACTTC
NA TRBJ1-5 NA TRBV10-3 CAISDGQGLSQPQHF TGTGCCATCAGTGATGGGCAGGGGCTAAGTCAGCCCCAGCATTTT
NA TRBJ2-7 TRBD2 TRBV5-4 CASSRRTSGSYEQYF TGTGCCAGCAGCCGGAGGACTAGCGGGAGCTACGAGCAGTACTTC
NA TRBJ2-6 NA TRBV5-1 CASSWDTGANVLTF TGCGCCAGCAGCTGGGACACTGGGGCCAACGTCCTGACTTTC
once TRBJ2-1 TRBD2 TRBV9 CASSARTSGSNEQFF TGTGCCAGCAGCGCTCGGACTAGCGGGAGCAATGAGCAGTTCTTC
NA TRBJ1-2 TRBD1 TRBV7-3 CASSVTGFDGYTF TGTGCCAGCAGCGTGACAGGGTTCGATGGCTACACCTTC
NA TRBJ2-7 NA TRBV19 CASSMVHSYSYEQYF TGTGCCAGTAGTATGGTTCACAGCTACTCCTACGAGCAGTACTTC
NA TRBJ2-3 TRBD2 TRBV2 CASEIAGGTDTQYF TGTGCCAGCGAAATAGCGGGAGGCACAGATACGCAGTATTTT
NA TRBJ2-7 TRBD2 TRBV5-5 CASSFGGRAGQYF TGTGCCAGCAGCTTCGGCGGGAGGGCCGGGCAGTACTTC
NA TRBJ2-5 TRBD1 TRBV28 CASSQGGTGGVETQYF TGTGCCAGCAGCCAAGGGGGGACAGGGGGCGTCGAGACCCAGTACTTC
NA TRBJ2-1 TRBD2 TRBV6-7 CASSYFSGCYNEQFF TGTGCCAGCAGTTACTTTAGCGGGTGCTACAATGAGCAGTTCTTC
NA TRBJ2-2 TRBD2 TRBV18 CASSPPAGVWNTGELFF TGTGCCAGCTCACCACCCGCGGGAGTATGGAACACCGGGGAGCTGTTTTTT
NA TRBJ1-4 NA TRBV7-8 CASSLVRELANEKLFF TGTGCCAGCAGCTTAGTGAGGGAATTAGCTAATGAAAAACTGTTTTTT
NA TRBJ2-7 NA TRBV4-1 CASSQEGKQYF TGCGCCAGCAGCCAAGAGGGCAAGCAGTACTTC
NA TRBJ2-7 NA TRBV28 CASSLFWTGYEQYF TGTGCCAGCAGTTTATTCTGGACCGGCTACGAGCAGTACTTC
NA TRBJ2-1 NA TRBV5-1 CASSFPSPNNEQFF TGCGCCAGCAGCTTTCCGAGTCCTAACAATGAGCAGTTCTTC
NA TRBJ1-1 NA TRBV12-2 CASRFNPQGAKGTEAFF TGTGCAAGTCGCTTCAACCCACAGGGGGCTAAGGGCACTGAAGCTTTCTTT
NA TRBJ1-4 NA TRBV6-1 CASSVGGGSNEKLFF TGTGCCAGCAGTGTAGGCGGGGGATCTAATGAAAAACTGTTTTTT
NA TRBJ2-1 TRBD2 TRBV7-3 CASSLQGPSGKNNEQFF TGTGCCAGCAGCTTACAGGGTCCTAGCGGGAAGAACAATGAGCAGTTCTTC
NA TRBJ1-2 NA TRBV28 CASSFGYNYGYTF TGTGCCAGCAGTTTCGGATATAACTATGGCTACACCTTC
NA TRBJ1-1 NA TRBV9 CASSGKQGMNTEAFF TGTGCCAGCAGCGGTAAACAGGGCATGAACACTGAAGCTTTCTTT
few TRBJ2-2 NA TRBV10-3 CAISENPAGELFF TGTGCCATCAGTGAGAATCCTGCCGGGGAGCTGTTTTTT
NA TRBJ2-3 TRBD2 TRBV5-1 CASSLGPGTITDTQYF TGCGCCAGCAGCTTGGGTCCGGGGACTATCACAGATACGCAGTATTTT
once TRBJ1-3 NA TRBV28 CASTSGYTIYF TGTGCCAGCACCTCAGGTTACACCATATATTTT